A single sample is the source of the 6 T cell receptor beta chains below, sequenced in a study of T cells in localized non-small cell lung cancer. Sequencing was performed with immunoSEQ multiplex PCR; in TCRdb, only in-frame clones are kept and a portion is missing. This sample has approximately 150,000 clones, with roughly 90% found just once. The source was peripheral blood, collected before any cancer treatment. The receptors shown here come from an older female donor with stage I lung adenocarcinoma.

The chain joins TRBV5-5 to TRBJ2-3; 7 bases align to TRBD1. Per germline, CDR1 SGHKS and CDR2 YYEKEE (reference sequence). V lost 2 bases to trimming and J lost 4 bases; unmatched junction nucleotides: 7. The CDR3 is 15 amino acids. CDR3 amino acids: CASSFPGQRSDTQYF. As DNA, the CDR3 is TGTGCCAGCAGCTTTCCGGGACAGAGGTCAGATACGCAGTATTTT.

The chain uses TRBV11-2 and TRBJ2-3; 9 bases are shared with TRBD2. From germline, CDR1 is SGHAT and CDR2 FQNNGV. The V gene end was trimmed by 3 bases and the J gene end by 0 bases; junction bases not matched to a gene: 4. The CDR3 loop spans 16 amino acids. The CDR3: CASSFRLAASTDTQYF. DNA of the CDR3: TGTGCCAGCAGCTTTAGACTAGCGGCAAGCACAGATACGCAGTATTTT.

The chain is built from TRBV2 and TRBJ2-7; maybe TRBD2 (6 bases). The CDR3 is made up of 12 amino acids. Trimming removed 11 bases at V and 3 bases at J, with 14 bases between. Germline CDR1 and CDR2: SNHLY and FYNNEI. The CDR3 region is CARGGTGYEQYF. CDR3 DNA: TGTGCCCGTGGGGGGACGGGCTACGAGCAGTACTTC.

The V call is TRBV28, the J call TRBJ1-2; tentatively, D is TRBD1 (5 bases). Germline V gene data show CDR1 as MDHEN and CDR2 as SYDVKM. The ends were cut back, 6 bases at V and 4 bases at J, with 12 bases in the middle. This CDR3 has 13 amino acids. CDR3 DNA: TGTGCCAGCAGCGCAGACAGACTCTATGGCTACACCTTC. Translation: CASSADRLYGYTF.

The chain is built from TRBV12-5 and TRBJ1-1; possibly TRBD1 for D (5 bases). V lost 5 bases to trimming and J lost 12 bases, with 19 bases between them. Germline V lookup: CDR1 LGHNT, CDR2 FRNRAP. This CDR3 region has 13 residues. CDR3 in amino acids: CASGPLGGGTTFF. The CDR3 coding sequence is TGTGCTAGTGGTCCGTTGGGGGGGGGAACGACTTTCTTT.

This chain joins TRBV5-6 and TRBJ2-3; no firm D call. CDR3 size: 16 residues. The germline V gene has CDR1 SGHDT and CDR2 YYEEEE. With 0 bases removed from V and 0 bases from J, the gap between germline ends came to 11 bases. In DNA form, the CDR3 reads TGTGCCAGCAGCTTGGATGGTCAGGTTAGCACAGATACGCAGTATTTT. Its translation is CASSLDGQVSTDTQYF.